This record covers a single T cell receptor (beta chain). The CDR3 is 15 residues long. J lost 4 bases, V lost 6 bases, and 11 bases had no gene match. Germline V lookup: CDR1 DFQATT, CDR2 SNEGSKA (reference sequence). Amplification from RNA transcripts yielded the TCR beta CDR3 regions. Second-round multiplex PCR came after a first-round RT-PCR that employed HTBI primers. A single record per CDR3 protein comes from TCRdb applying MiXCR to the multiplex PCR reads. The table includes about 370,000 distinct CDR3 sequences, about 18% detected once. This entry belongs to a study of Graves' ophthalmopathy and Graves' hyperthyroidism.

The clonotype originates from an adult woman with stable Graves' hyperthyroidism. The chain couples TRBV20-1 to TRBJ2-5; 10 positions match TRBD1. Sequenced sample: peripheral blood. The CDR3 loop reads CSANNPGQGRETQYF. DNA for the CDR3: TGCAGTGCCAACAACCCGGGACAGGGGAGAGAGACCCAGTACTTC.